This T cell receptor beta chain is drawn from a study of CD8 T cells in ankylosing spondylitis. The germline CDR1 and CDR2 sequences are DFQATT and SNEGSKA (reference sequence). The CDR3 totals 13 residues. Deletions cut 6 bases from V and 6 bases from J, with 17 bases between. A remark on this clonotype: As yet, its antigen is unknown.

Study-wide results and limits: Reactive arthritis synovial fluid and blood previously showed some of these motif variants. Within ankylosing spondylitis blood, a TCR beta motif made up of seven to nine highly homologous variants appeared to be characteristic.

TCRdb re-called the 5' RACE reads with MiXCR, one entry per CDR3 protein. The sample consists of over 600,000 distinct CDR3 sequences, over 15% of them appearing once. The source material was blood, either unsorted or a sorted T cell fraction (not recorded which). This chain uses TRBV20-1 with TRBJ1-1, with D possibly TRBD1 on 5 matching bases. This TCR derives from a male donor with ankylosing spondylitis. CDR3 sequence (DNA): TGCAGTGCAGGCAGGGCCGAGTTCTCTGAAGCTTTCTTT. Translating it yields CSAGRAEFSEAFF.